The 12 T cell receptor beta chains below all came from one sample that was sequenced in a study of CD8+CD57+ T cells in acquired aplastic anemia (dated 2018 in TCRdb). Expansion of CD8+CD57+ cells had been shown by flow cytometry in the patients chosen for sequencing. Data came from an Illumina HiSeq 2000. Genomic DNA served as template for TCR beta VDJ combination and CDR3 sequence profiling. The public sequencing data were trimmed at Q25 with fastp and processed into clonotypes with MiXCR by TCRdb, which kept only in-frame beta chains. Entries are consolidated by CDR3 protein sequence, retaining the most common genes and DNA. In all, the sample holds around 200,000 distinct CDR3 sequences, and 48% of those were seen once. 9.7% of the sample is held by the ten biggest clonotypes. Sequencing input: sorted CD4+, CD8+, or CD8+CD57+ T cells (not recorded which) from PBMCs. These receptors all come from a human donor with aplastic anemia.

The rearrangement uses TRBV14 and TRBJ2-5, with 9 positions matching TRBD2. The CDR3 loop spans 15 amino acids. The trim removed 0 bases at V and 5 bases at J, leaving 4 bases unmatched. Germline V gives CDR1 SGHDN, CDR2 FVKESK. CDR3 sequence: CASSQDGTSKETQYF. Written as DNA, the CDR3 is TGTGCCAGCAGCCAAGACGGGACTAGCAAGGAGACCCAGTACTTC.

The chain recombines TRBV4-1 with TRBJ2-3, with TRBD1 matching 7 bases. The CDR3 totals 16 residues. Germline V gives CDR1 MGHRA, CDR2 YSYEKL. The V and J ends lost 4 bases and 2 bases, in that order; junction bases with no gene match: 9. The CDR3 bases are TGCGCCAGCAGCCCCCCCCGACAGGGAGCCACAGATACGCAGTATTTT. This translates into CASSPPRQGATDTQYF.

The genes are TRBV24-1 and TRBJ2-3; the D is unclear. The germline gives CDR1 KGHDR, CDR2 SFDVKD. V lost 4 bases and J lost 2, with 9 bases in between. The CDR3 extends over 14 amino acids. CDR3 amino acids: CATSDNSFTDTQYF. The CDR3 DNA reads as TGTGCCACCAGTGACAACTCCTTCACAGATACGCAGTATTTT.

Many counts were recorded for this clonotype. The CDR3: CASSPGTGSFKNTGELFF. The CDR3 DNA follows: TGTGCCAGCAGTCCCGGGACAGGGAGTTTCAAGAACACCGGGGAGCTGTTTTTT. The chain joins TRBV2 to TRBJ2-2, with 9 nucleotides matching TRBD1. The CDR3 is 18 amino acids. Trimming at V came to 5 bases and at J to 1 base, leaving 11 bases not matched to a gene. The germline gives CDR1 SNHLY, CDR2 FYNNEI.

The chain links TRBV20-1 to TRBJ2-1; maybe TRBD2 (7 bases). The ends were cut back, 1 base at V and 15 bases at J, with 22 bases in the middle. Germline-derived CDR1 and CDR2 are DFQATT and SNEGSKA (reference sequence). CDR3 length: 14 amino acids. CDR3 loop: CSARAGGQDWLSFF. The CDR3 DNA follows: TGCAGTGCTAGAGCGGGGGGCCAGGACTGGCTATCGTTCTTC.

CDR3 sequence (DNA): TGTGCCACCAGCCGGAGCAGGGTACGACATGGCTACACCTTC. It is translated as CATSRSRVRHGYTF. This sequence joins TRBV15 and TRBJ1-2; weak D call: TRBD1 (5 bases). CDR3 length: 14 amino acids. V lost 5 bases and J lost 6, with 16 bases in between. Germline CDR1 and CDR2: LNHNV and YYDKDF (reference sequence).

This clonotype was counted many times. The chain recombines TRBV15 with TRBJ1-2; D unresolved. The CDR3 sequence is 14 residues long. Germline CDR1 LNHNV, CDR2 YYDKDF (reference sequence). V lost 0 bases and J 7 bases, leaving 12 bases between the germline ends. The CDR3 is CATSREWGGSGYTF. CDR3 nucleotides: TGTGCCACCAGCAGAGAGTGGGGAGGTTCTGGCTACACCTTC.

This clonotype occurred many times. One end of the junction varies from germline; a read error may be responsible. The chain combines TRBV5-1 with TRBJ2-3; no firm D call. CDR1 and CDR2 (germline): SGHRS, YFSETQ. This CDR3 is built from 10 residues. CDR3 amino acids: CLNGTDTQYF. In nucleotides, the CDR3 is TGTTTGAACGGGACAGATACGCAGTATTTT.

This clonotype appeared many times. The chain links TRBV7-9 to TRBJ1-1; no clear D gene. V dropped 0 bases and J dropped 2 bases, with 7 bases sitting between them. The CDR3 consists of 14 residues. The germline gives CDR1 SEHNR, CDR2 FQNEAQ (reference sequence). CDR3 bases: TGTGCCAGCAGCTTAGCGCTGGTCAACACTGAAGCTTTCTTT. Protein product: CASSLALVNTEAFF. The variable domain in full, with the rest retrieved from reference TRBV7-9 and TRBJ1-1, is DTGVSQNPRHKITKRGQNVTFRCDPISEHNRLYWYRQTLGQGPEFLTYFQNEAQLEKSRLLSDRFSAERPKGSFSTLEIQRTEQGDSAMYLCASSLALVNTEAFFGQGTRLTVV.

The CDR3 DNA reads as TGTGCCAGCAGCTTAGCCTCACCGGGTCAAAACGAGCAGTACTTC. Encoded protein: CASSLASPGQNEQYF. The gene calls are TRBV7-6 and TRBJ2-7; D is unresolved. The V end lost 0 bases, the J end lost 5 bases, and 14 bases lay between the germline ends. In germline, CDR1 is SGHVS, CDR2 FNYEAQ. The CDR3 covers 15 residues.

This clonotype was seen a few times. The J gene is TRBJ2-5, the V gene TRBV2; D perhaps matches TRBD2 (6 bases). Trimming cost V 6 bases and J 5 bases, with 13 bases left between them. CDR3 length equals 13 residues. The germline CDR1 and CDR2 sequences are SNHLY and FYNNEI. Here the CDR3 DNA reads TGTGCCAGCAGATCGGGGGTCGCGGAGACCCAGTACTTC. This translates into CASRSGVAETQYF.

The V call is TRBV7-9, the J call TRBJ1-6; D might be TRBD1 (5 bases). CDR1 SEHNR and CDR2 FQNEAQ come from the germline V gene (reference sequence). Deletions cut 2 bases from V and 8 bases from J, with 7 bases between. The CDR3 spans 13 residues. The CDR3 region is CASSLQGDSPLHF. For the CDR3, the DNA is TGTGCCAGCAGCTTACAAGGGGATTCACCCCTCCACTTT. Filled out from reference TRBV7-9 and TRBJ1-6, the complete variable domain reads DTGVSQNPRHKITKRGQNVTFRCDPISEHNRLYWYRQTLGQGPEFLTYFQNEAQLEKSRLLSDRFSAERPKGSFSTLEIQRTEQGDSAMYLCASSLQGDSPLHFGNGTRLTVT.